The 4 T cell receptor beta chains below all came from one sample that was sequenced in a study of OX40 agonist ivuxolimab in advanced cancers. TCRdb's table, derived via immunoSEQ multiplex PCR, lists solely in-frame clones and lacks some. The sample yields approximately 38,000 clones, around 83% seen once. This specimen consisted of CD4+ or CD8+ T cells sorted from blood, obtained in a trial of the OX40 agonist ivuxolimab. The receptors originated from an adult with an advanced solid tumor such as melanoma, head and neck, liver or kidney cancer.

This clone has a handful of counts. V is TRBV6-5 and J is TRBJ1-2; D is possibly TRBD1 (6 bases). CDR3 size: 14 residues. CDR1 is MNHEY and CDR2 is SVGAGI in the germline V gene. Trimming removed 6 bases from V and 4 bases from J, with 15 bases in between. CDR3 nucleotide sequence: TGTGCCAGCAGCCTAAGTGGGGGGGCCTATGGCTACACCTTC. Amino acids: CASSLSGGAYGYTF.

This chain links TRBV11-2 with TRBJ2-1, with 10 bases that match TRBD1. V shed 2 bases and J 2 bases; nucleotides not matched to a gene: 6. CDR3 length: 17 amino acids. Germline V CDR1 and CDR2: SGHAT, FQNNGV. CDR3 DNA sequence: TGTGCCAGCAGCTTAATGTCCGGGACAGGGGCCTACAATGAGCAGTTCTTC. Encoded protein: CASSLMSGTGAYNEQFF.

This clone has just a few counts. V gene TRBV11-2 combines with J gene TRBJ1-1; unclear D gene. The length of the CDR3 is 13 residues. Trimming stripped 4 bases from V and 7 bases from J, with 13 bases between. Germline V gives CDR1 SGHAT, CDR2 FQNNGV. The CDR3 loop reads CASSSPGDLEAFF. CDR3 in DNA: TGTGCCAGCAGCTCCCCAGGAGACCTTGAAGCTTTCTTT. Full variable domain (outside the CDR3, taken from reference TRBV11-2 and TRBJ1-1): EAGVAQSPRYKIIEKRQSVAFWCNPISGHATLYWYQQILGQGPKLLIQFQNNGVVDDSQLPKDRFSAERLKGVDSTLKIQPAKLEDSAVYLCASSSPGDLEAFFGQGTRLTVV.

The V and J genes are TRBV11-1 and TRBJ2-2; 12 positions match TRBD2. CDR1 and CDR2 from the germline V gene are SGHAT and FQDESV (reference sequence). The CDR3 extends over 19 amino acids. After removal of 1 base from V and 0 bases from J, the junction contained 6 bases not matched to a gene. The CDR3 DNA follows: TGTGCCAGCAGCTTAGGCCGGACTAGCGGGGTCCCGAACACCGGGGAGCTGTTTTTT. This translates into CASSLGRTSGVPNTGELFF.